This is a list of T cell receptor beta chains from one sample in a study of blood T cell repertoires in COVID-19. Some clones are missing from TCRdb's copy, which holds only in-frame ones; the method was immunoSEQ multiplex PCR. This table has 250,000 or so clones, 85% appearing once. Sequencing input: PBMCs or T cells enriched from blood (not recorded which). These receptors came from a woman between 45 and 60 years old who had been exposed to COVID-19. The CDR3 runs from the conserved cysteine through the conserved F or W. The D gene is left open where the match is weak. For some rows the clone size is stated as once, few or many, or as a class when expanded; others skip it.

TRBV4-3	once	TRBJ2-1	NA	TGCGCCAGCAGCCAAGATAGACAGTCCAATGAGCAGTTCTTC	CASSQDRQSNEQFF
TRBV2	NA	TRBJ1-4	NA	TGTGCCAGCAGTGAAGGGGGGGGGAATGAAAAACTGTTTTTT	CASSEGGGNEKLFF
TRBV19	NA	TRBJ1-5	TRBD1	TGTGCCAGTAGTATCGCGACAGGGGCGAGAGGCAATCAGCCCCAGCATTTT	CASSIATGARGNQPQHF
TRBV9	NA	TRBJ1-1	NA	TGTGCCAGCTCACGACAGCCCTGGGGCACTGAAGCTTTCTTT	CASSRQPWGTEAFF
TRBV2	NA	TRBJ2-5	TRBD1	TGTGCCAGCAGGGGGGACAGGGAGGAGACCCAGTACTTC	CASRGDREETQYF
TRBV9	NA	TRBJ1-1	NA	TGTGCCAGCAGCGTAGCGCCCGGCGGCACTGAAGCTTTCTTT	CASSVAPGGTEAFF
TRBV7-8	NA	TRBJ1-3	NA	TGTGCCAGCAGCTTAGGCGGCTCTGGAAACACCATATATTTT	CASSLGGSGNTIYF
TRBV6-2/TRBV6-3	NA	TRBJ1-5	NA	TGTGCCAGCAGTTCGGGCAATCAGCCCCAGCATTTT	CASSSGNQPQHF
TRBV15	NA	TRBJ2-3	TRBD2	TGTGCCACCAGCAGAGTAATCGCCGATCTAGCGGCGAGCACAGATACGCAGTATTTT	CATSRVIADLAASTDTQYF
TRBV6-5	NA	TRBJ2-1	TRBD2	TGTGCCAGCACAACTAGCGGGGCCTATGAGCAGTTCTTC	CASTTSGAYEQFF
TRBV7-2	once	TRBJ1-1	NA	TGTGCCAGCAGCTTAGCCGGGGGTCTTGAAGCTTTCTTT	CASSLAGGLEAFF
TRBV19	NA	TRBJ2-2	NA	TGTGCCAGTAGTGTACTGACTCCCCTGGTAAACACCGGGGAGCTGTTTTTT	CASSVLTPLVNTGELFF
TRBV30	NA	TRBJ1-6	NA	TGTGCCTGGACGCCCTGGGGCGGCCGACGCCAAAATTCACCCCTCCACTTT	CAWTPWGGRRQNSPLHF
TRBV4-2	NA	TRBJ2-1	NA	TGTGCCAGCAGCTCTCGCGGTGCGGGTGAGCAGTTCTTC	CASSSRGAGEQFF
TRBV24-1	once	TRBJ2-5	NA	TGTGCCACCAGTGATCAGCCAGGGGAACTTTACCAGGGGACCCAGTACTTC	CATSDQPGELYQGTQYF
TRBV13	NA	TRBJ1-1	TRBD1	TGTGCCAGCAGCCCCCTCGGACAGGGGCGGAACACTGAAGCTTTCTTT	CASSPLGQGRNTEAFF
TRBV7-6	NA	TRBJ1-1	TRBD1	TGTGCCAGCAGCTCGCAGGGGGCTGAAGCTTTCTTT	CASSSQGAEAFF